This T cell receptor beta chain came from a study of CD8+ T cells in alopecia areata. The wider study: The study gave treated patients oral tofacitinib at 5 to 10 mg twice daily.

Germline trimming cut 5 bases from V and 13 bases from J; bases unmatched to any gene: 7. Per germline, CDR1 WSHSY and CDR2 SAAADI. This CDR3 has 12 amino acids. Sequencing templates came from extracted RNA that was reverse transcribed into cDNA. Here immunoSEQ multiplex PCR was the method, and the copy in TCRdb shows in-frame clones only, minus some. The sample consists of roughly 110,000 clones, around 84% of them appearing once. Sample treatment: oral pan-JAK inhibitor, 5-10 mg twice daily. Study outcomes and limitations: Throughout tofacitinib, many expanded lesional clones continued to persist in scalp and blood.

On this clone: As yet, its antigen is unknown.

This sequence joins TRBV10-2 and TRBJ2-3; 9 positions agree with TRBD1. The source was CD8+ T cells sorted from blood, collected at week 24, from a patient treated with tofacitinib. The receptor comes from a human donor with alopecia areata. The chain's CDR3 is CASSRGQGEEYF. The CDR3 nucleotides are TGCGCCAGCAGTCGGGGACAGGGAGAGGAGTATTTT.